This TCR beta chain stems from a study of CD8+CD57+ T cells in acquired aplastic anemia. The wider study: The mean DNA yield obtained from sorted CD4+ and CD8+ cells came to 3 to 3.5 ug. Healthy donor CD4+ samples were sequenced to a depth that averaged roughly 10 million reads. Study-wide results and caveats: The study found no significant CD8+ Simpson's diversity difference between patients and controls. Roughly 28 was the count of CD8+ CDR3 sequences that patients shared with controls.

According to the study, genomic DNA was the template for TCR beta VDJ and CDR3 profiling. TCRdb redid the calling of the reads with MiXCR, one entry per CDR3 protein. The sample has tens of thousands of distinct CDR3 sequences, around three quarters seen once. In regard to this clonotype: The antigen remains undetermined.

This receptor was identified in a human donor in good health, serving as a control. The source material was sorted CD4+, CD8+, or CD8+CD57+ T cells (not recorded which) from PBMCs.

CDR3 protein: CASTRGDSPLHF. The DNA of the CDR3 is TGCGCCAGCACACGGGGGGATTCACCCCTCCACTTT. The chain links TRBV10-2 to TRBJ1-6; a possible D gene is TRBD1 (5 bases). The CDR3 is 12 residues long. CDR1 and CDR2 (germline): WSHSY, SAAADI. V lost 7 bases to trimming and J lost 8 bases, with 9 bases between them.